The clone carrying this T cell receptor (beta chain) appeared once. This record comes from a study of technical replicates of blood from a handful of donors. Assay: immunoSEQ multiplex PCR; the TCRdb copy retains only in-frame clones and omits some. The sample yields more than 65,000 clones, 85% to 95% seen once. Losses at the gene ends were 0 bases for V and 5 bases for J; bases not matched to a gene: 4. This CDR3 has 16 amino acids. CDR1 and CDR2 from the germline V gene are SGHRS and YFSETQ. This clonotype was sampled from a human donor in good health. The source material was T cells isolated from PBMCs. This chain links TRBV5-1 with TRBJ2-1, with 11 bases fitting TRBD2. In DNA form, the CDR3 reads TGCGCCAGCAGCTTGGACACTAGCGGGAGCAACAATGAGCAGTTCTTC. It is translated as CASSLDTSGSNNEQFF.